This T cell receptor beta chain was retrieved from a study of cytomegalovirus exposure and HLA in healthy donors. At the level of the study: An earlier analysis found 100 million or so unique TCR beta sequences from approximately 200 million T cells.

Notes on this clone: The junction departs from germline at one end; a sequencing error may be responsible.

PCR involved 60 Vbeta and 13 Jbeta primers. Original processing notes: Later reanalysis found 70 million to 95 million unique TCR beta chains, 10 million to 14 million of them shared. Clones were sequenced by immunoSEQ multiplex PCR, and TCRdb holds only the in-frame ones, with some missing. The V and J calls and clone size are taken from that table; D and trimming were inferred from the DNA. This table has approximately 120,000 clones, about 68% appearing once. CDR1 is SEHNR, CDR2 FQNEAQ, per germline (reference sequence). This CDR3 has 17 amino acids. The chain employs TRBV7-9 and TRBJ1-6, with TRBD1 matching 9 bases. Sequencing input: PBMCs. This TCR came from a man aged 35-49 years in good health and CMV-seropositive. CDR3 region: CSSSLRDRETYNSPLHF. The DNA for the CDR3 is TGTTCCAGCAGCTTAAGGGACAGGGAGACCTATAATTCACCCCTCCACTTT.